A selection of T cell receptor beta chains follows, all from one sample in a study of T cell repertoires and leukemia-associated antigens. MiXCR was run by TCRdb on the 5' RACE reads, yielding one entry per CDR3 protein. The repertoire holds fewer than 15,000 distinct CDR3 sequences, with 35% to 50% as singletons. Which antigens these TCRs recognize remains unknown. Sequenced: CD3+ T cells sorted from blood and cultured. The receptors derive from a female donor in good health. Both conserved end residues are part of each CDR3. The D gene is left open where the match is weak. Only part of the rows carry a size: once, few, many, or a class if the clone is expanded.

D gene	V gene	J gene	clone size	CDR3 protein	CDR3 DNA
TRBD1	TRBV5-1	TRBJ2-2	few	CASSLIPGQGLTGELFF	TGCGCCAGCAGCTTGATACCGGGACAGGGTTTAACCGGGGAGCTGTTTTTT
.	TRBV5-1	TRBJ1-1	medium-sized	CASSFGGDSVAFF	TGCGCCAGCAGCTTCGGGGGCGACAGTGTGGCTTTCTTT
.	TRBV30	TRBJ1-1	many	CAWSVLGADSEAFF	TGTGCCTGGAGTGTACTAGGGGCAGATTCCGAAGCTTTCTTT
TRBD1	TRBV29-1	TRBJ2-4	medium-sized	CSVTGTGGGNIQYF	TGCAGCGTTACGGGGACAGGGGGGGGAAACATTCAGTACTTC
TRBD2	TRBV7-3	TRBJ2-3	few	CASSPRTSGEDTQYF	TGTGCCAGCAGCCCACGGACTAGCGGGGAAGATACGCAGTATTTT
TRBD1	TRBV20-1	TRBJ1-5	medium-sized	CSARDGPTGLANQPQHF	TGCAGTGCTAGAGATGGACCGACAGGGCTAGCTAATCAGCCCCAGCATTTT
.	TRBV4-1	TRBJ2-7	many	CASSQGAGQIYEQYF	TGCGCCAGCAGCCAAGGTGCGGGACAGATATACGAGCAGTACTTC
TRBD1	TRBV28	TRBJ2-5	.	CASSPPARGETQYF	TGTGCCAGCAGCCCGCCAGCCAGGGGGGAGACCCAGTACTTC
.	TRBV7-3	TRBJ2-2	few	CASSLLGVGELFF	TGTGCCAGCAGCTTGCTCGGGGTCGGGGAGCTGTTTTTT
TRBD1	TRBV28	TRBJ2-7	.	CASSVPGTGADEQYF	TGTGCCAGCAGTGTTCCCGGGACAGGGGCCGACGAGCAGTACTTC
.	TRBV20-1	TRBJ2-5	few	CSAGTRETQYF	TGCAGTGCTGGAACACGGGAGACCCAGTACTTC
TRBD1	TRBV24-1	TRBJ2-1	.	CATSGGSWNEQFF	TGTGCCACCTCAGGGGGAAGTTGGAATGAGCAGTTCTTC
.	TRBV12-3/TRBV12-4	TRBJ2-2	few	CASSLALGEVGELFF	TGTGCCAGCAGTTTGGCGCTCGGTGAAGTCGGGGAGCTGTTTTTT
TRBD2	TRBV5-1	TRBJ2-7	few	CASSSVAGWGSTEQYF	TGCGCCAGCAGCTCCGTAGCGGGATGGGGTTCAACCGAGCAGTACTTC
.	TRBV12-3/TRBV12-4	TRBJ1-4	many	CASSLGQSKLFF	TGTGCCAGCAGCCTCGGACAGTCAAAACTGTTTTTT
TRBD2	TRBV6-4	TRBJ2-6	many	CASSVGGNSGANVLTF	TGTGCCAGCAGTGTGGGGGGGAACTCTGGGGCCAACGTCCTGACTTTC
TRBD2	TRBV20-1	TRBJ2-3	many	CSASLAGGGTQYF	TGCAGTGCTAGCCTCGCGGGAGGAGGTACGCAGTATTTT
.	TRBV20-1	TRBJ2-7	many	CSAQRAPYEQYF	TGCAGTGCTCAGAGAGCCCCCTACGAGCAGTACTTC
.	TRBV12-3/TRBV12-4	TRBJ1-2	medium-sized	CASSLGIQAGYGYTF	TGTGCCAGCAGTTTAGGGATACAGGCGGGCTATGGCTACACCTTC
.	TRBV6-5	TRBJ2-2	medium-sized	CASSEKNPRGPGGELFF	TGTGCCAGCAGCGAGAAGAACCCCAGGGGCCCCGGAGGGGAGCTGTTTTTT
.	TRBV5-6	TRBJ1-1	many	CASSLRLGAAEAFF	TGTGCCAGCAGTTTAAGGTTAGGGGCAGCCGAAGCTTTCTTT
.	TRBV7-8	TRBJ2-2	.	CASSTPRSGGGTGELFF	TGTGCCAGCTCCACCCCTCGTAGCGGAGGCGGAACCGGGGAGCTGTTTTTT
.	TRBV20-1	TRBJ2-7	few	CSAREGGPYEQYF	TGCAGTGCAAGAGAAGGGGGTCCCTACGAGCAGTACTTC
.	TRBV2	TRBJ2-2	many	CASTEALAGGELFF	TGTGCCAGCACCGAGGCACTAGCAGGCGGGGAGCTGTTTTTT
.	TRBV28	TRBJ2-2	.	CASSLAGFGELFF	TGTGCCAGCAGTTTGGCGGGGTTCGGGGAGCTGTTTTTT
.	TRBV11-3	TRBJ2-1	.	CASRSDSLSYNEQFF	TGTGCCAGCAGATCAGACAGCCTCTCCTACAATGAGCAGTTCTTC
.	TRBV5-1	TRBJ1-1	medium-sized	CASSLEDTEAFF	TGCGCCAGCAGCTTGGAGGACACTGAAGCTTTCTTT
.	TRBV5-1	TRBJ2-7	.	CATSPGSSYEQYF	TGCGCCACCTCTCCAGGGAGCTCCTACGAGCAGTACTTC
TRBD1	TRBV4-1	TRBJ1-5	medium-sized	CASSQDWWTGGNQPQHF	TGCGCCAGCAGCCAAGATTGGTGGACAGGGGGCAATCAGCCCCAGCATTTT
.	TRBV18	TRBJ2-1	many	CASSPFGSGNEQFF	TGTGCCAGCTCACCTTTCGGGTCTGGCAATGAGCAGTTCTTC
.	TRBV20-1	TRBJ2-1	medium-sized	CSASPPELGYNEQFF	TGCAGTGCTAGTCCCCCAGAGCTGGGTTACAATGAGCAGTTCTTC
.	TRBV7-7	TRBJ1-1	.	CYKTEAFF	TGCTACAAGACTGAAGCTTTCTTT
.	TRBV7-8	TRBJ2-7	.	CASSHITRGAYEQYF	TGTGCCAGCAGCCACATAACGCGGGGAGCCTACGAGCAGTACTTC
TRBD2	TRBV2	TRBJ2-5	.	CASSADRPSAGSQETQYF	TGTGCCAGCAGTGCGGATAGGCCCTCAGCGGGGAGTCAAGAGACCCAGTACTTC
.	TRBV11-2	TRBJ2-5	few	CASSFYICSARTGLGETQYF	.
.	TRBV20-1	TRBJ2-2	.	CSARDEDSRDSGELFF	TGCAGTGCTAGAGATGAGGATAGCAGGGACTCGGGGGAGCTGTTTTTT
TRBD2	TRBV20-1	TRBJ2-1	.	CSASLDGGLAEAHEQFF	TGCAGTGCTAGCCTCGATGGGGGACTAGCGGAGGCCCATGAGCAGTTCTTC
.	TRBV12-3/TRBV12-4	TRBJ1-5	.	CASSPTAALQGVPHCGKQPQHF	TGCGCCAGCAGTCCTACTGCGGCGTTGCAGGGTGTTCCCCATTGTGGCAAACAGCCCCAGCATTTT
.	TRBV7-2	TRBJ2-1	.	CASSSLMGANNEQFF	TGTGCCAGCAGCTCCCTAATGGGGGCAAACAATGAGCAGTTCTTC
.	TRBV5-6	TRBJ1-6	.	CASSLVARGSPLHF	TGTGCCAGCAGCTTGGTGGCCAGGGGTTCACCCCTCCACTTT
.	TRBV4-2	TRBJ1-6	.	CASSQDHQGASPLHF	TGTGCCAGCAGCCAAGATCACCAGGGAGCGTCACCCCTCCACTTT
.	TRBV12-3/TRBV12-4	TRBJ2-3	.	CVSSLKAQGRPDTQYF	TGTGTCTCCAGTTTGAAGGCACAGGGGAGGCCAGATACGCAGTATTTT
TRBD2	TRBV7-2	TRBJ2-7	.	CASSGPVAGDSSYEQYF	TGTGCCAGCAGCGGACCCGTAGCGGGAGACAGCTCCTACGAGCAGTACTTC